This record concerns one T cell receptor (beta chain) sequence. Its antigen is as yet unknown. Produced via immunoSEQ multiplex PCR; TCRdb's table is partial and in-frame only. The sample lists 40,000 to 60,000 clones; roughly 79% were seen once. This sample was included in a study of T cells in localized non-small cell lung cancer. General study points: Within adjacent lung there appeared a median around 57 of the top 100 tumor clones. There was higher T cell clonality in uninvolved adjacent lung than in tumor, and it was highest there. Longer overall survival was linked to higher blood T cell density. The tumor had only one region sequenced, so heterogeneity remains possible.

Germline V gene lookup returns CDR1 LNHDA and CDR2 SQIVND (reference sequence). This CDR3 comprises 14 residues. Trimming took off 2 bases at V and 2 bases at J, with 10 bases between the two ends. The source of this sequence is a man aged 35-75 years with stage III lung adenocarcinoma. The source material was peripheral blood mononuclear cells, sampled before any cancer treatment. V and J are TRBV19 and TRBJ2-7; TRBD2 is a possible D gene (6 bases). The CDR3 nucleotides are TGTGCCAGTAGTATACCAGGGAGGCCCTACGAGCAGTACTTC. Encoded protein: CASSIPGRPYEQYF.